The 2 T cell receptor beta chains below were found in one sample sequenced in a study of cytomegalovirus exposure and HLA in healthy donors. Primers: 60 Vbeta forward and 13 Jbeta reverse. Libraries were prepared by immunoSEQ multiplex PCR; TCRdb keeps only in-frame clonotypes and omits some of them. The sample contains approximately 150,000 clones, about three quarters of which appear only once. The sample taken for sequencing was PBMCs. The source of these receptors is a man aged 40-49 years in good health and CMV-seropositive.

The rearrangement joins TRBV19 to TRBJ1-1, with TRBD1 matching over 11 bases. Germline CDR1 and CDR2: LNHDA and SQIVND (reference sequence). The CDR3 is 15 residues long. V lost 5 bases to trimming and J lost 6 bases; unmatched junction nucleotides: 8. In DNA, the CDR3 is TGTGCCAGTAGTCCTAGGACAGGGGGCATCGCTGAAGCTTTCTTT. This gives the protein CASSPRTGGIAEAFF.

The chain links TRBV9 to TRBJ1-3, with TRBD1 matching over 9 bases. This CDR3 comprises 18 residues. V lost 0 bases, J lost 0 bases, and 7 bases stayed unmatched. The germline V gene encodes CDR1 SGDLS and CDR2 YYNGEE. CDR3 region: CASSVEPGQGPSGNTIYF. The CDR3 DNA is TGTGCCAGCAGCGTAGAACCGGGACAGGGACCCTCTGGAAACACCATATATTTT.